The T cell receptor beta chain under discussion was sequenced for a study of shared clonotypes between healthy human individuals. Study observations and caveats: What naive subsets generally showed was a larger estimated richness than memory subsets showed.

Trimming shortened V by 2 bases and J by 4 bases, and 12 bases separated the two germline ends. Germline values: CDR1 MDHEN, CDR2 SYDVKM. This CDR3 region has 16 residues. The repertoire was sequenced with immunoSEQ multiplex PCR; TCRdb's copy has only in-frame clones and lacks some. The sample comprises 2 million to 2.5 million clones, roughly 90% of which are singletons, and approximately 0.4% rests with the top ten. As for this clone: Its antigen is currently unknown.

The origin of this receptor is a man younger than 30 in good health. Some clones in this sample may be carry-over from other donors' samples. Sequencing was performed on naive CD4+ T cells from PBMCs. Subset described: CD45RA+ positively selected. V gene TRBV28 combines with J gene TRBJ2-6, with D perhaps matching TRBD1 (5 bases). As DNA, the CDR3 is TGTGCCAGCAGTTTAATAGGGGCAGCCGGGGCCAACGTCCTGACTTTC. Amino acid sequence: CASSLIGAAGANVLTF. Variable domain in full (rest from reference TRBV28 and TRBJ2-6): DVKVTQSSRYLVKRTGEKVFLECVQDMDHENMFWYRQDPGLGLRLIYFSYDVKMKEKGDIPEGYSVSREKKERFSLILESASTNQTSMYLCASSLIGAAGANVLTFGAGSRLTVL.